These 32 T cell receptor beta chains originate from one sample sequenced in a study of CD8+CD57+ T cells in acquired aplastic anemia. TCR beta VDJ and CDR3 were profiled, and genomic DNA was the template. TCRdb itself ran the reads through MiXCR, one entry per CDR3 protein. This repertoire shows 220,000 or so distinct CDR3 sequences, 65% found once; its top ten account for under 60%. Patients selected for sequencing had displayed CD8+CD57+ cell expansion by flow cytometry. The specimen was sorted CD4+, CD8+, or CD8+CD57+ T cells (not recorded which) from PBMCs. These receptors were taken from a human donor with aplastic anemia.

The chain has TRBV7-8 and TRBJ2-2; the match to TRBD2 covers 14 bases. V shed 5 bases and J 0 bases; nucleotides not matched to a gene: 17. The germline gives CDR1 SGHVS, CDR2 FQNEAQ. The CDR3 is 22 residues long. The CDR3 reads CASSMPEGTSGGNSANTGELFF. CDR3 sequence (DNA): TGTGCCAGCAGCATGCCTGAGGGGACTAGCGGGGGAAATAGCGCGAACACCGGGGAGCTGTTTTTT.

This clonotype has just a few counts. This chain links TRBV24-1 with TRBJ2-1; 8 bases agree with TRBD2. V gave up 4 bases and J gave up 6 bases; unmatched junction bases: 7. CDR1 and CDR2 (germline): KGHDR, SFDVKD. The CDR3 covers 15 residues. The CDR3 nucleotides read TGTGCCACCAGTGACGCCGGGACTAGGGGCAATGAGCAGTTCTTC. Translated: CATSDAGTRGNEQFF.

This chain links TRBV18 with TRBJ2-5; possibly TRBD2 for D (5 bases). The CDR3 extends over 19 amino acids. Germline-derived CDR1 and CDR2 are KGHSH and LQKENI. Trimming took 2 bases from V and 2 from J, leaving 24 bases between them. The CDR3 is CASSPEMGLRAQRQETQYF. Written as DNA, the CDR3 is TGTGCCAGCTCACCAGAAATGGGTTTGAGGGCCCAACGACAAGAGACCCAGTACTTC.

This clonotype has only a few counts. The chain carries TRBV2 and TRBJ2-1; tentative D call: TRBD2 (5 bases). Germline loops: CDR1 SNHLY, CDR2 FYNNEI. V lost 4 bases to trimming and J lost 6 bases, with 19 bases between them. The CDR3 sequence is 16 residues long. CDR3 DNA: TGTGCCAGCAGTGGACGGACTCGCCCCCCGTTCAATGAGCAGTTCTTC. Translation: CASSGRTRPPFNEQFF.

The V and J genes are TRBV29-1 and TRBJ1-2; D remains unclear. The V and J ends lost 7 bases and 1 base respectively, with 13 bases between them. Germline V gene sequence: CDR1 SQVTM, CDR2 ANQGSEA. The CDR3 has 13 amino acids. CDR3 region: CSGAGGVNYGYTF. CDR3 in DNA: TGCAGCGGGGCGGGCGGAGTTAACTATGGCTACACCTTC. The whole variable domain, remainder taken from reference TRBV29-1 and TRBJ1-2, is SAVISQKPSRDICQRGTSLTIQCQVDSQVTMMFWYRQQPGQSLTLIATANQGSEATYESGFVIDKFPISRPNLTFSTLTVSNMSPEDSSIYLCSGAGGVNYGYTFGSGTRLTVV.

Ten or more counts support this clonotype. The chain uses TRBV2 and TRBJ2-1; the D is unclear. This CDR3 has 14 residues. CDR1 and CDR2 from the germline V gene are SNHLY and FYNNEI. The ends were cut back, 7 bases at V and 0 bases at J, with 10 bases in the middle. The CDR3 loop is CASTALSSYNEQFF. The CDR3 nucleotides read TGTGCCAGCACAGCACTTAGCTCCTACAATGAGCAGTTCTTC.

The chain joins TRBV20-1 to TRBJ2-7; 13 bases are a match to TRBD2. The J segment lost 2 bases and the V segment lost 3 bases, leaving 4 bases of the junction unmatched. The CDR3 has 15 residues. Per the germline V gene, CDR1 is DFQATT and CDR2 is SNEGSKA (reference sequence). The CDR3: CSARGTSGDTYEQYV. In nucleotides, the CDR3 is TGCAGTGCTAGGGGGACTAGCGGGGATACCTACGAGCAGTACGTC.

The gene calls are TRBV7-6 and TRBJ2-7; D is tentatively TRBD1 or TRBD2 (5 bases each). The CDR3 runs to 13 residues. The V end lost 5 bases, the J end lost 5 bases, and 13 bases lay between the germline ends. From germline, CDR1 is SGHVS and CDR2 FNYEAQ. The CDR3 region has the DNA TGTGCCAGCAGCCCGTTAGGGACCAACGAGCAGTACTTC. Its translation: CASSPLGTNEQYF.

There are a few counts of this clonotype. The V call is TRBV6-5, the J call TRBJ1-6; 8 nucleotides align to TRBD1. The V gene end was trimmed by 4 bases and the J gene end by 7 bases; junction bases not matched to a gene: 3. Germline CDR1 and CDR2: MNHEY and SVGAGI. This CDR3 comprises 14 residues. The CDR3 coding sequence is TGTGCCAGCAGTTCGGGACAGGAGAATTCACCCCTCCACTTT. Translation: CASSSGQENSPLHF.

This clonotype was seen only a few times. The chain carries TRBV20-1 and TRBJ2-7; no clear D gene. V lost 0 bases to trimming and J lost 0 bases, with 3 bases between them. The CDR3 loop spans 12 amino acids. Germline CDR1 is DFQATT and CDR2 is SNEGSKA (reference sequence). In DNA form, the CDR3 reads TGCAGTGCTAGAGACACCTCCTACGAGCAGTACTTC. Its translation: CSARDTSYEQYF.

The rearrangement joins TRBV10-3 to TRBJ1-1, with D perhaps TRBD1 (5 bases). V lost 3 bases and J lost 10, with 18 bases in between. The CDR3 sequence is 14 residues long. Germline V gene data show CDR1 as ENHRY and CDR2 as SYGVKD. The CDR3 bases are TGTGCCATCAGTGAAGGGCAGGGAGAATCGGGAGCTTTCTTT. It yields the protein CAISEGQGESGAFF.

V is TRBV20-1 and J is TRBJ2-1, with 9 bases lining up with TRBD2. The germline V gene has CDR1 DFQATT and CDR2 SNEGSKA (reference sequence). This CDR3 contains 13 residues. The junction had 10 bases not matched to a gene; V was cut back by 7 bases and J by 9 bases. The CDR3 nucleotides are TGCAGTGGAAGTGGCGGGAGGGGCGGTGAGCAGTTCTTC. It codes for CSGSGGRGGEQFF.

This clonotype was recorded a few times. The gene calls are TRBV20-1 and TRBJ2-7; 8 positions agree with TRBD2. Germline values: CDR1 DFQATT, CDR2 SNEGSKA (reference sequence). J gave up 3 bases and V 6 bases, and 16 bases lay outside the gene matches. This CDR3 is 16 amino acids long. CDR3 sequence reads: CSARNPTGTRVYEQYF. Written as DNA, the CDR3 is TGCAGTGCCAGAAACCCTACCGGGACTAGGGTCTACGAGCAGTACTTC.

In nucleotides, the CDR3 is TGTGCCAGCAGTTCCGTAGCCCATGAGCAGTTCTTC. Translation: CASSSVAHEQFF. V and J are TRBV12-3 or TRBV12-4 and TRBJ2-1; D remains unclear. This CDR3 spans 12 amino acids. Trimming removed 4 bases at V and 8 bases at J, with 9 bases between.

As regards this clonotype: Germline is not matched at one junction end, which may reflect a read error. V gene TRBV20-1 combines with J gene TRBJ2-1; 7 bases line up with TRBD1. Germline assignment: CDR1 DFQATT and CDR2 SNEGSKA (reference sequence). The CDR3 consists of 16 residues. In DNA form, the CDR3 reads TGCAGTGCTATAATCCGACAGGGAGAATCCTGCAATGAGCAGTTCTTC. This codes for CSAIIRQGESCNEQFF.

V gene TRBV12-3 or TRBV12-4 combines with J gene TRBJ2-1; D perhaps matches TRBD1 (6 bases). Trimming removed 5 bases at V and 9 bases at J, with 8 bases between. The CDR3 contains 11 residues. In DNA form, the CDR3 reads TGTGCCAGCAGTCTCAGGGGTGAGCAGTTCTTC. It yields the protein CASSLRGEQFF.

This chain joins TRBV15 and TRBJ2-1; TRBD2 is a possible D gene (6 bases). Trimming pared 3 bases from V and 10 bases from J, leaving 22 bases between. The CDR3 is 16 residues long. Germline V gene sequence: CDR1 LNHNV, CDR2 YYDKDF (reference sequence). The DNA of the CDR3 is TGTGCCACCAGCAGGGGGACCGGAGGGCCACAGGACGAGCAGTTCTTC. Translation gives CATSRGTGGPQDEQFF.

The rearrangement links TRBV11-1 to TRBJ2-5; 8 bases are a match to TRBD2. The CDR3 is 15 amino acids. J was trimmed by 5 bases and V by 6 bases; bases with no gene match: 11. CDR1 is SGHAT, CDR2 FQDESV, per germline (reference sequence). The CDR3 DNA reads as TGTGCCAGCAGTCGACCTCGGGGGGGCCGGGAGACCCAGTACTTC. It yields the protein CASSRPRGGRETQYF.

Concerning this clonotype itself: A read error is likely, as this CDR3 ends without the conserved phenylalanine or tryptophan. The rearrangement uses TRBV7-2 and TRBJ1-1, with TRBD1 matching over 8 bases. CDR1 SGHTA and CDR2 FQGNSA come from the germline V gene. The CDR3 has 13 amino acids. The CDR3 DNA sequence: TGTGCCGGCAGCCCCAGGGGGCGGACTGAAGCTTTCCTT. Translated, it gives CAGSPRGRTEAFL.

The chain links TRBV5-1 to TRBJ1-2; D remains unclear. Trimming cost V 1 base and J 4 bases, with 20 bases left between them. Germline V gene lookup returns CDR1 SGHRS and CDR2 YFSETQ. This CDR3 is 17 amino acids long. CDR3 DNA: TGCGCCAGCAGCTTGACACCCGAGAGAGGGAAGGGCTATGGCTACACCTTC. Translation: CASSLTPERGKGYGYTF.

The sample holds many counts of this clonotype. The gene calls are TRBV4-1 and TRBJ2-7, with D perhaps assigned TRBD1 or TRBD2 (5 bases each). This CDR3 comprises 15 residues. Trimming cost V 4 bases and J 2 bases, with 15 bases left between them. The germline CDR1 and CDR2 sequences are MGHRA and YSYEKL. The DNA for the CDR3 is TGCGCCAGCAGCCCGACGCCGGGACGCCCCTACGAGCAGTACTTC. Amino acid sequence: CASSPTPGRPYEQYF.

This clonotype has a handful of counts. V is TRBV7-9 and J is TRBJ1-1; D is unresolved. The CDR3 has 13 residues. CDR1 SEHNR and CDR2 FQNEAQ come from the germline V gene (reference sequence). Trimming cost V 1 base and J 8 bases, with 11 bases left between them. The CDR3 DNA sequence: TGTGCCAGCAGCTTAGGAACCTTAAGCGAAGCTTTCTTT. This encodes CASSLGTLSEAFF. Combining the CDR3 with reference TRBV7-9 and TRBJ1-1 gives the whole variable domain DTGVSQNPRHKITKRGQNVTFRCDPISEHNRLYWYRQTLGQGPEFLTYFQNEAQLEKSRLLSDRFSAERPKGSFSTLEIQRTEQGDSAMYLCASSLGTLSEAFFGQGTRLTVV.

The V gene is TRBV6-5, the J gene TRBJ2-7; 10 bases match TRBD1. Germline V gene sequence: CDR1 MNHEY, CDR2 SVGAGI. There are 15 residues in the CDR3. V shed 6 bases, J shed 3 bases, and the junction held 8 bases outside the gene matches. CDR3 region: CASRGRDRGFYEQYF. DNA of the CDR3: TGTGCCAGCAGGGGCCGGGACAGGGGTTTCTACGAGCAGTACTTC.

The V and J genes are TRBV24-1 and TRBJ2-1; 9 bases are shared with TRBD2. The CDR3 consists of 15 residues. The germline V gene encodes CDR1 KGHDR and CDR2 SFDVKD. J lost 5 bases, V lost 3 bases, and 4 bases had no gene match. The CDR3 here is CATSDPSGGHNEQFF. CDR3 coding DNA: TGTGCCACCAGTGATCCCAGCGGGGGGCACAATGAGCAGTTCTTC.

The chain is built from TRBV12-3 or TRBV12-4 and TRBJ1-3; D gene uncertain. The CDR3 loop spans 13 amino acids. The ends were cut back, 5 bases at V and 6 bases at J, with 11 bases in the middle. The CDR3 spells CASSPSGQNTIYF. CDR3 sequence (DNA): TGTGCCAGCAGTCCCTCCGGGCAAAACACCATATATTTT.

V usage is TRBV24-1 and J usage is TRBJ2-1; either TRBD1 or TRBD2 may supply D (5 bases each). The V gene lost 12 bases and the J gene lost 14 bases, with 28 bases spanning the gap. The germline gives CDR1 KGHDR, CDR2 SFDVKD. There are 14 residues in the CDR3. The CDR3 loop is CAASTSGGTGREFF. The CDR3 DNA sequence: TGTGCCGCCTCAACTTCAGGAGGAACAGGACGAGAGTTCTTC.

The CDR3 DNA follows: TGTGCCAGTAGTATAGGGACAGCCTACAATGAGCAGTTCTTC. Protein product: CASSIGTAYNEQFF. The chain carries TRBV19 and TRBJ2-1, with D tentatively TRBD1 (6 bases). Germline values: CDR1 LNHDA, CDR2 SQIVND (reference sequence). The CDR3 loop spans 14 amino acids. The germline V and J ends were trimmed by 1 base and 2 bases, with 6 bases remaining between them.

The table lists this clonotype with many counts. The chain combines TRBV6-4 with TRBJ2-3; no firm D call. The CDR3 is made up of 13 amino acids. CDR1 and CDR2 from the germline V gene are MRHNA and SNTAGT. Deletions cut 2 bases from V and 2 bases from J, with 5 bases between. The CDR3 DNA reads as TGTGCCAGCAGTGACGGTCCCACAGATACGCAGTATTTT. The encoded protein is CASSDGPTDTQYF.

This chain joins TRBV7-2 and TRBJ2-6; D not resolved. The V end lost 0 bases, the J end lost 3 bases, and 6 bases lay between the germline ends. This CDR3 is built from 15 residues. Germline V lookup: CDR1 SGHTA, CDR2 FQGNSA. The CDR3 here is CASSLAIGGANVLTF. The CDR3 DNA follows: TGTGCCAGCAGCTTAGCGATCGGTGGGGCCAACGTCCTGACTTTC.

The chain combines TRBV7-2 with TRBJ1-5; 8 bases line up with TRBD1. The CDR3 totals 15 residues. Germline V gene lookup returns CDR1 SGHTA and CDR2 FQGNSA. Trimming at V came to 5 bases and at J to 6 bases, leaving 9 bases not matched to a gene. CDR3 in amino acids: CASSADREIGQPQHF. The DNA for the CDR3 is TGTGCCAGCAGCGCGGACAGGGAGATTGGTCAGCCCCAGCATTTT.

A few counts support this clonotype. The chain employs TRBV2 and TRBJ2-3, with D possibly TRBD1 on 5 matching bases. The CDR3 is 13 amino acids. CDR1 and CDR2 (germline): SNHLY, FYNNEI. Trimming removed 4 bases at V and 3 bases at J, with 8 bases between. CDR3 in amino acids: CASSGQWTDTQYF. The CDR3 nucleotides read TGTGCCAGCAGTGGACAGTGGACAGATACGCAGTATTTT.

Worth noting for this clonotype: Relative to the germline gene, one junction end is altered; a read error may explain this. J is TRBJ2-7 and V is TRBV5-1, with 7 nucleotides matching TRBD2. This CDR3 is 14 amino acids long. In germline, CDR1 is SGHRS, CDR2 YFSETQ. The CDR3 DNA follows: TGTGCCAGCAGCCTGAGGACTAGTTCGGGGGAGCAGTACTTC. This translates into CASSLRTSSGEQYF.